A selection of T cell receptor beta chains follows, all from one sample in a study of shared clonotypes between healthy human individuals. Only in-frame clones appear in the TCRdb table, and some are missing; sequencing was by immunoSEQ multiplex PCR. The repertoire includes 2,500,000 or so clones, roughly nine tenths of them detected once, and more than 0.12% sits in the top ten. Material for sequencing was naive CD4+ T cells sorted from blood. These TCRs come from a man between 18 and 29 years old in good health. The CDR3 runs from the conserved cysteine through the conserved F or W. D genes are given only for firm matches. For some rows the clone size is stated as once, few or many, or as a class when expanded; others skip it.

j_call v_call cdr3_length clone_size d_call cdr3_aa cdr3_nt
TRBJ2-7 TRBV6-5 12 NA NA CASSYVGGEQYF TGTGCCAGCAGTTACGTGGGAGGCGAGCAGTACTTC
TRBJ1-6 TRBV1 20 once NA CTSSQQMGQLAGIYNSPLHF TGCACCAGCAGCCAACAAATGGGCCAGCTAGCCGGGATCTATAATTCACCCCTCCACTTT
TRBJ2-3 TRBV28 13 NA NA CASGSGSPDTQYF TGTGCCAGCGGCTCGGGGTCCCCAGATACGCAGTATTTT
TRBJ1-5 TRBV28 15 NA TRBD1 CASSFPDRENQPQHF TGTGCCAGCAGTTTCCCGGACAGGGAGAATCAGCCCCAGCATTTT
TRBJ2-4 TRBV19 12 NA NA CASSVTGDIQYF TGTGCCAGTAGTGTGACTGGGGACATTCAGTACTTC
TRBJ1-1 TRBV19 12 NA NA CASKFGSTEAFF TGTGCCAGTAAGTTTGGGAGCACTGAAGCTTTCTTT
TRBJ2-1 TRBV5-6 15 NA TRBD1 CASSQGDRVGNEQFF TGTGCCAGCAGCCAGGGGGACAGGGTTGGGAATGAGCAGTTCTTC
TRBJ2-7 TRBV28 15 NA TRBD1 CASSEPGQGIYEQYF TGTGCCAGCAGTGAACCGGGACAGGGGATCTACGAGCAGTACTTC
TRBJ1-1 TRBV5-1 14 few NA CASSLGLSDTEAFF TGCGCCAGCAGCTTAGGATTGTCGGACACTGAAGCTTTCTTT
TRBJ2-5 TRBV7-2 13 NA NA CASSLNYGETQYF TGTGCCAGCAGCTTAAACTATGGAGAGACCCAGTACTTC
TRBJ2-3 TRBV29-1 13 NA TRBD2 CSGAGGPQDTQYF TGCAGCGGAGCGGGAGGCCCCCAGGATACGCAGTATTTT
TRBJ1-2 TRBV5-4 15 NA NA CASSTWDGRGYGYTF TGTGCCAGCAGTACTTGGGACGGGAGGGGCTATGGCTACACCTTC
TRBJ2-1 TRBV6-1 13 NA NA CASIATPYNEQFF TGTGCCAGCATTGCTACTCCCTACAATGAGCAGTTCTTC
TRBJ1-1 TRBV7-2 15 NA NA CASSLYVTGNTEAFF TGTGCCAGCAGCTTATATGTGACAGGTAACACTGAAGCTTTCTTT
TRBJ1-1 TRBV19 14 NA TRBD1 CASSIGDRAQRAFF TGTGCCAGTAGTATAGGGGACAGGGCCCAAAGGGCTTTCTTT
TRBJ2-7 TRBV6-6 15 NA NA CASTPRAGVNYEQYF TGTGCCAGCACCCCCCGCGCAGGGGTGAACTACGAGCAGTACTTC
TRBJ1-1 TRBV28 14 NA TRBD1 CASPSGTGATEAFF TGTGCCAGCCCAAGCGGGACAGGGGCAACTGAAGCTTTCTTT
TRBJ1-1 TRBV10-3 11 few NA CAIRGNTEAFF TGTGCCATCCGGGGTAACACTGAAGCTTTCTTT
TRBJ1-1 TRBV11-2 13 NA NA CASSYQVNTEAFF TGTGCCAGCAGCTATCAGGTGAACACTGAAGCTTTCTTT
TRBJ1-5 TRBV6-5 13 NA NA CASILSSNQPQHF TGTGCCAGCATACTAAGTAGCAATCAGCCCCAGCATTTT
TRBJ2-5 TRBV5-1 15 once TRBD1 CASSLAGGRSETQYF TGCGCCAGCAGCTTGGCAGGGGGCCGGTCTGAGACCCAGTACTTC